Presented here are 10 T cell receptor beta chains from one specimen sequenced in a study of blood T cell repertoires in COVID-19. Clones were read by immunoSEQ multiplex PCR, and TCRdb kept only the in-frame ones, dropping some. The sample gives about 240,000 clones, around 87% of which show up once; 7.2% is in the top ten. The sequencing sample was made of peripheral blood. The receptors derive from a man aged 55 to 70 who had recovered from COVID-19.

The chain links TRBV9 to TRBJ1-4; D is undetermined. Trimming left V 4 bases short and J 8 bases short, with 18 bases between. The V gene's germline CDR1 is SGDLS and CDR2 YYNGEE. CDR3 length: 15 residues. The CDR3 nucleotides read TGTGCCAGCAGCCCTAGCGGGATGATAGGGGAAAAACTGTTTTTT. This translates into CASSPSGMIGEKLFF.

This chain links TRBV19 with TRBJ2-5, with D perhaps matching TRBD2 (6 bases). The length of the CDR3 is 13 residues. V was cut by 5 bases and J by 5 bases, with 12 bases left in between. CDR1 and CDR2 from the germline V gene are LNHDA and SQIVND (reference sequence). CDR3 DNA: TGTGCCAGTAGTCACCGGGGGTGGGAGACCCAGTACTTC. Its translation: CASSHRGWETQYF. Full variable domain (missing parts from reference TRBV19 and TRBJ2-5): DGGITQSPKYLFRKEGQNVTLSCEQNLNHDAMYWYRQDPGQGLRLIYYSQIVNDFQKGDIAEGYSVSREKKESFPLTVTSAQKNPTAFYLCASSHRGWETQYFGPGTRLLVL.

This CDR3 is CASSALLSTDTQYF. The CDR3 DNA follows: TGTGCCAGCAGTGCCCTCCTGAGTACAGATACGCAGTATTTT. V gene TRBV5-8 combines with J gene TRBJ2-3, with unresolved D. Trimming shortened V by 5 bases and J by 3 bases, and 13 bases separated the two germline ends. CDR1 and CDR2 (germline): SGHTS, YDEGEE. The CDR3 has 14 residues.

This chain connects TRBV5-8 to TRBJ1-4; D remains unclear. Germline-derived CDR1 and CDR2 are SGHTS and YDEGEE. This CDR3 comprises 14 residues. V was pared by 4 bases and J by 3 bases, with 10 bases between. The CDR3, as DNA: TGTGCCAGCAGCCCCGGGGATGCTAATGAAAAACTGTTTTTT. Amino acids: CASSPGDANEKLFF.

The rearrangement links TRBV9 to TRBJ2-1; D is possibly TRBD1 (5 bases). The germline V and J ends were trimmed by 0 bases and 3 bases, with 22 bases remaining between them. This CDR3 has 19 amino acids. The V gene's germline CDR1 is SGDLS and CDR2 YYNGEE. The CDR3, as DNA: TGTGCCAGCAGCGTAGCAAGATCTGTCAACCAGGGCTACTACAATGAGCAGTTCTTC. Encoded protein: CASSVARSVNQGYYNEQFF.

This chain connects TRBV10-3 to TRBJ2-7; TRBD1 matches 11 bases. This CDR3 has 12 residues. Germline lookup yields CDR1 ENHRY and CDR2 SYGVKD. The CDR3 DNA reads as TGTGCCACAGGACAGGGGGCGTACGGGCAGTACGTC. Its protein product is CATGQGAYGQYV.

Points on this clone: Other DNA sequences of this sample code for an identical CDR3. The rearrangement uses TRBV12-3 or TRBV12-4 and TRBJ1-5, with no clear D. There are 12 residues in the CDR3. Trimming removed 4 bases from V and 6 bases from J, with 7 bases in between. CDR3 in DNA: TGTGCCAGCAGTTACGGAGGTCAGCCCCAGCATTTT. Residues: CASSYGGQPQHF.

In the case of this clone: The same CDR3 arises from other DNA sequences in this sample as well. The J gene is TRBJ1-3, the V gene TRBV24-1, with D perhaps matching TRBD1 (5 bases). The CDR3 has 14 residues. V was shortened by 3 bases and J by 4 bases, with 9 bases between the two germline ends. Per germline, CDR1 KGHDR and CDR2 SFDVKD. CDR3 amino acids: CATSDRQGGNTIYF. The CDR3, as DNA: TGTGCCACCAGTGATCGGCAGGGAGGAAACACCATATATTTT.

The genes are TRBV10-3 and TRBJ2-3; 7 bases are shared with TRBD2. Germline V gives CDR1 ENHRY, CDR2 SYGVKD. This CDR3 spans 17 amino acids. The V and J ends lost 8 bases and 3 bases, in that order; junction bases with no gene match: 17. In DNA, the CDR3 is TGTGCCATCGGACATCAATGGGGGGAGGGAGAGACAGATACGCAGTATTTT. This sequence encodes CAIGHQWGEGETDTQYF.

The gene calls are TRBV5-1 and TRBJ2-7; TRBD1 matches 7 bases. CDR1 is SGHRS and CDR2 is YFSETQ in the germline V gene. The CDR3 extends over 14 amino acids. V lost 0 bases to trimming and J lost 2 bases; unmatched junction nucleotides: 2. CDR3 sequence: CASSLGDSAYEQYF. DNA for the CDR3: TGCGCCAGCAGCTTGGGGGACAGCGCCTACGAGCAGTACTTC.